The T cell receptor (beta chain) under discussion was sequenced for a study of glioma-infiltrating T cells after dendritic cell vaccination. Here immunoSEQ multiplex PCR was the method, and the copy in TCRdb shows in-frame clones only, minus some. Of about 92,000 clones listed, 70% to 90% are singletons. CDR3 length: 16 residues. Germline-derived CDR1 and CDR2 are SGHTA and FQGTGA. V lost 5 bases and J lost 5; bases outside the gene matches: 12. The TCR was taken from a human donor with glioblastoma. The V gene is TRBV7-3, the J gene TRBJ2-1; 7 positions agree with TRBD1. Sequences were derived from blood, sampled before dendritic cell vaccination. CDR3 sequence reads: CASSPETGFGNNEQFF. The CDR3 DNA reads TGTGCCAGCAGCCCAGAGACAGGGTTTGGCAACAATGAGCAGTTCTTC.